One and the same sample provided the 21 T cell receptor beta chains below, sequenced in a study of blood T cells in healthy people across ages. A second PCR, run for about 6 to 12 cycles, used a sample-barcoded 5' primer plus a J-beta primer mix. One entry per CDR3 protein results from TCRdb running MiXCR on the 5' RACE reads. The sample has roughly 800,000 distinct CDR3 sequences; approximately 35% are singletons. Sequencing input: blood. These receptors all come from a man between 18 and 35 years old in good health.

This rearrangement joins TRBV7-9 to TRBJ1-1, with TRBD1 identical over 11 bases. The V segment lost 5 bases and the J segment 6 bases; nucleotides outside the gene matches: 8. From germline, CDR1 is SEHNR and CDR2 FQNEAQ (reference sequence). The CDR3 sequence is 15 residues long. The CDR3 loop reads CASSQRTGGIAEAFF. CDR3 nucleotides: TGTGCCAGCAGCCAACGGACAGGGGGCATCGCTGAAGCTTTCTTT. Looking up the rest from reference TRBV7-9 and TRBJ1-1 gives the full variable domain: DTGVSQNPRHKITKRGQNVTFRCDPISEHNRLYWYRQTLGQGPEFLTYFQNEAQLEKSRLLSDRFSAERPKGSFSTLEIQRTEQGDSAMYLCASSQRTGGIAEAFFGQGTRLTVV.

In this sample, this clonotype turned up a few times. The chain carries TRBV4-1 and TRBJ1-1; D remains unclear. Germline-derived CDR1 and CDR2 are MGHRA and YSYEKL. Trimming stripped 3 bases from V and 7 bases from J, with 15 bases between. CDR3 size: 14 residues. The CDR3 here is CASSHRQAPLEAFF. CDR3 nucleotides: TGCGCCAGCAGCCACAGGCAGGCGCCCCTTGAAGCTTTCTTT.

This clonotype was seen more than once but under ten times. The rearrangement joins TRBV12-3 or TRBV12-4 to TRBJ1-1, with D perhaps matching TRBD1 (6 bases). V lost 5 bases to trimming and J lost 3 bases, with 10 bases between them. This CDR3 region has 13 residues. The CDR3, as DNA: TGTGCCAGCAGTGTCAGGGGATACACTGAAGCTTTCTTT. Translation gives CASSVRGYTEAFF.

This clonotype was seen more than once but under ten times. The chain employs TRBV7-8 and TRBJ2-1; 10 positions match TRBD2. Per germline, CDR1 SGHVS and CDR2 FQNEAQ. CDR3 length: 16 amino acids. The junction had 5 bases not matched to a gene; V was cut back by 0 bases and J by 6 bases. CDR3 nucleotide sequence: TGTGCCAGCAGCTTAGCGGTCCAGCGGGGGGGCAATGAGCAGTTCTTC. Protein product: CASSLAVQRGGNEQFF.

There are a few counts of this clonotype. This rearrangement joins TRBV11-2 to TRBJ2-1, with 14 bases matching TRBD2. This CDR3 comprises 15 residues. Per the germline V gene, CDR1 is SGHAT and CDR2 is FQNNGV. Unmatched junction bases numbered 4, after V lost 4 bases and J lost 8 bases. The CDR3 loop is CASSYGLAGGYEQFF. DNA for the CDR3: TGTGCCAGCAGCTACGGACTAGCGGGGGGCTATGAGCAGTTCTTC.

Details on this clonotype: This sequence may be a read error, since a much larger clone differs from it by one base. The chain employs TRBV6-6 and TRBJ1-5; D gene uncertain. Germline CDR1 MNHNY, CDR2 SVGAGI (reference sequence). The CDR3 is made up of 14 amino acids. CDR3 amino acids: CASSDSNSNQPQHF. The CDR3 coding sequence is TGTGCCAGCAGTGACTCGAATAGCAATCAGCCCCAGCATTTT.

The table lists this clonotype with many counts. The gene calls are TRBV10-3 and TRBJ2-3; TRBD2 might be the D (6 bases). The CDR3 spans 14 residues. Between the trimmed V and J ends, which lost 3 bases and 2 bases, there was a span of 9 bases. The germline V gene has CDR1 ENHRY and CDR2 SYGVKD. The CDR3 DNA reads as TGTGCCATCAGTGAAAGGGACTTCACAGATACGCAGTATTTT. Translating gives CAISERDFTDTQYF.

The chain uses TRBV25-1 and TRBJ1-6, with no clear D. Looked up from germline, CDR1 is MGHDK and CDR2 is SYGVNS. This CDR3 region has 16 residues. Trimming left V 1 base short and J 3 bases short, with 10 bases between. CDR3 DNA: TGTGCCAGCAGTGAATCCGAACCTAACTATAATTCACCCCTCCACTTT. It specifies CASSESEPNYNSPLHF. The full variable domain, in which reference TRBV25-1 and TRBJ1-6 provide the parts outside the CDR3, is EADIYQTPRYLVIGTGKKITLECSQTMGHDKMYWYQQDPGMELHLIHYSYGVNSTEKGDLSSESTVSRIRTEHFPLTLESARPSHTSQYLCASSESEPNYNSPLHFGNGTRLTVT.

This rearrangement joins TRBV12-3 or TRBV12-4 to TRBJ1-1; no firm D call. V lost 7 bases and J lost 3, with 18 bases in between. This CDR3 spans 15 amino acids. The CDR3: CASNQLPGFDTEAFF. In nucleotides, the CDR3 is TGTGCCAGCAATCAACTTCCGGGCTTTGACACTGAAGCTTTCTTT.

This clonotype was detected only once. J is TRBJ2-5 and V is TRBV7-2; TRBD1 or TRBD2 may be the D gene (5 bases each). Judging by the DNA end, TRBJ2-1 fits better; the J call may be wrong. CDR3 length: 16 amino acids. The germline gives CDR1 SGHTA, CDR2 FQGNSA. CDR3 coding DNA: TGTGCCAGCAGCTTAGACGCTTGGGGGTACCAAGAGACCCAGTTCTTC. It yields the protein CASSLDAWGYQETQFF.

The chain employs TRBV20-1 and TRBJ2-1, with 8 bases matching TRBD2. The J call could be wrong; TRBJ2-7 is a better fit for the DNA end. CDR3 length: 15 residues. Per the germline V gene, CDR1 is DFQATT and CDR2 is SNEGSKA (reference sequence). CDR3 DNA: TGCAGTGCTAGAGAATTCGGGGGGGAATACAATGAGCAGTACTTC. This encodes CSAREFGGEYNEQYF.

This clonotype was found many times. The chain combines TRBV27 with TRBJ1-2; 9 bases are shared with TRBD1. CDR1 and CDR2 from the germline V gene are MNHEY and SMNVEV (reference sequence). CDR3 length: 14 amino acids. Trimming at V came to 3 bases and at J to 8 bases, leaving 7 bases not matched to a gene. Written as DNA, the CDR3 is TGTGCCAGCAGTTTCTCCATCACAGGGGGCGGCTACACCTTC. Translated: CASSFSITGGGYTF.

The J gene is TRBJ2-1, the V gene TRBV3-1; 10 nucleotides align to TRBD2. Germline CDR1 is LGHDT and CDR2 is YNNKEL (reference sequence). This CDR3 comprises 17 residues. Trimming cost V 4 bases and J 5 bases; bases outside gene matches: 11. The DNA for the CDR3 is TGTGCCAGCAGCCTGGCGACACTAGCGGGGAGGGACAATGAGCAGTTCTTC. This sequence encodes CASSLATLAGRDNEQFF.

A few counts support this clonotype. The chain joins TRBV7-2 to TRBJ1-1; D gene ambiguous. The CDR3 has 17 amino acids. Trimming cost V 0 bases and J 6 bases, with 20 bases left between them. Germline loops: CDR1 SGHTA, CDR2 FQGNSA. This chain's CDR3 is CASSLAAGRGRRAEAFF. In nucleotides, the CDR3 is TGTGCCAGCAGCTTAGCGGCCGGGCGGGGAAGGAGGGCTGAAGCTTTCTTT.

The chain is built from TRBV5-1 and TRBJ2-7, with 7 bases fitting TRBD1. The tail of the sequence fits TRBJ2-5 better, so the J call may be wrong. CDR1 and CDR2 from the germline V gene are SGHRS and YFSETQ. This CDR3 contains 15 residues. The CDR3 sequence is CASSREGGYRETQYF. CDR3 nucleotides: TGCGCCAGCAGTAGAGAAGGGGGCTACCGAGAGACCCAGTACTTC.

Notes on this clonotype: A clone one base away is much larger, so this may be a read error. The gene calls are TRBV7-3 and TRBJ2-1, with 8 bases matching TRBD2. The germline V gene has CDR1 SGHTA and CDR2 FQGTGA. CDR3 length: 15 residues. The CDR3 DNA reads TGTGCCGGCAGCTTAACAAGCGGGGGAAACAATGAGCAGTTCTTC. Translation: CAGSLTSGGNNEQFF.

V and J are TRBV12-3 or TRBV12-4 and TRBJ1-1, with D uncertain. The ends were cut back, 6 bases at V and 8 bases at J, with 16 bases in the middle. CDR3 length equals 13 residues. The CDR3 loop is CASSQTALREAFF. Written as DNA, the CDR3 is TGTGCCAGCAGCCAAACGGCTCTCCGAGAAGCTTTCTTT.

The V and J genes are TRBV6-2 or TRBV6-3 and TRBJ2-7; D is undetermined. Between the trimmed V and J ends, which lost 8 bases and 5 bases, there was a span of 7 bases. Germline V gene lookup returns CDR1 MNHEY and CDR2 SVGEGT. CDR3 length: 10 amino acids. CDR3 nucleotides: TGTGCCAGCGGTGCCGACGAGCAGTACTTC. As protein: CASGADEQYF.

This clonotype was seen ten or more times. Here the CDR3 DNA reads TGCGCCAGCAGCTTGGGACTAGCACGGAACAATGAGCAGTTCTTC. As protein: CASSLGLARNNEQFF. The chain employs TRBV5-1 and TRBJ2-1, with 7 bases fitting TRBD2. V dropped 0 bases and J dropped 5; count of bases not matched to a gene: 5. The CDR3 extends over 15 amino acids. Germline CDR1 and CDR2: SGHRS and YFSETQ.

V is TRBV20-1 and J is TRBJ2-1, with 7 bases aligning to TRBD1. The better agreement between TRBJ2-7 and the DNA end casts doubt on the J call. From germline, CDR1 is DFQATT and CDR2 SNEGSKA (reference sequence). This CDR3 is 17 amino acids long. In nucleotides, the CDR3 is TGCAGTGCTAGAGTACACCCGGCAGGGGGTCAATACAATGAGCAGTACTTC. This encodes CSARVHPAGGQYNEQYF.

This chain uses TRBV7-2 with TRBJ2-3, with D tentatively TRBD2 (7 bases). The length of the CDR3 is 16 residues. Looked up from germline, CDR1 is SGHTA and CDR2 is FQGNSA. V gave up 2 bases and J gave up 2 bases, with 14 bases separating them. CDR3 nucleotides: TGTGCCAGCAGCTTACGGGCGGGGGCCTACACAGATACGCAGTATTTT. Translating gives CASSLRAGAYTDTQYF. The whole variable domain, remainder taken from reference TRBV7-2 and TRBJ2-3, is GAGVSQSPSNKVTEKGKDVELRCDPISGHTALYWYRQSLGQGLEFLIYFQGNSAPDKSGLPSDRFSAERTGGSVSTLTIQRTQQEDSAVYLCASSLRAGAYTDTQYFGPGTRLTVL.